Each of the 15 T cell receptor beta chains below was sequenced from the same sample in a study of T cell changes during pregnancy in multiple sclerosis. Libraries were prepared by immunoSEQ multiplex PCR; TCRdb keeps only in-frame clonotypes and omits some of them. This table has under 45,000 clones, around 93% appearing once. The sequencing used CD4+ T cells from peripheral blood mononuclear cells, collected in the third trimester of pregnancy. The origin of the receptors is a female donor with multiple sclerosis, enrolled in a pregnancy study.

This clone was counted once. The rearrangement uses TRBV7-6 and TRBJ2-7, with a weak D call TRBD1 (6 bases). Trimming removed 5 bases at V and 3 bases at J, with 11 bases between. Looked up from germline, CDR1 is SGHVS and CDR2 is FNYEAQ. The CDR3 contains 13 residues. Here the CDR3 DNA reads TGTGCCAGCAGCATGGGACAATTCTACGAGCAGTACTTC. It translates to CASSMGQFYEQYF.

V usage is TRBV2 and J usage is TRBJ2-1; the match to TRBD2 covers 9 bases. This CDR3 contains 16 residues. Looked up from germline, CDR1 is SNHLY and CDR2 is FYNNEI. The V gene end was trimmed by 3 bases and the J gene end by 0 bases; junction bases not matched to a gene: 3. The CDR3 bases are TGTGCCAGCAGTGAGCGGGGGGGCAGCTCCTACAATGAGCAGTTCTTC. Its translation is CASSERGGSSYNEQFF.

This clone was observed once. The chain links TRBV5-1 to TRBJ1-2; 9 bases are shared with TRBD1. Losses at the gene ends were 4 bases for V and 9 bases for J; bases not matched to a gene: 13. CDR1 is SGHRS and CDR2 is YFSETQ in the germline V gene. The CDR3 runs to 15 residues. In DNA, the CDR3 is TGCGCCAGCAGCACGATCCCGGGACAGGGTCTTCGCTACACCTTC. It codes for CASSTIPGQGLRYTF.

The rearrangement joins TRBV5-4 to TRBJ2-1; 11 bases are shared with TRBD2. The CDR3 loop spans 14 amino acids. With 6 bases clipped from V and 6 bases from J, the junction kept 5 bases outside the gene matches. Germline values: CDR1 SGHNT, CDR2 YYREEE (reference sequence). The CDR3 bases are TGTGCCAGCACCCCGGGACTAGCGGTCAATGAGCAGTTCTTC. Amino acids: CASTPGLAVNEQFF. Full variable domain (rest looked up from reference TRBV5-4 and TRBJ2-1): ETGVTQSPTHLIKTRGQQVTLRCSSQSGHNTVSWYQQALGQGPQFIFQYYREEENGRGNFPPRFSGLQFPNYSSELNVNALELDDSALYLCASTPGLAVNEQFFGPGTRLTVL.

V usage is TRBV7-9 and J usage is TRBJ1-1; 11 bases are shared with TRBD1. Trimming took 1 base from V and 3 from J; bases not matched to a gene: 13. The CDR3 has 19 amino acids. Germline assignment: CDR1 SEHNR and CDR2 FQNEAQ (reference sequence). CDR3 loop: CASSLVRTGGARVDTEAFF. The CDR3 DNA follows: TGTGCCAGCAGCTTAGTGAGGACAGGGGGCGCAAGGGTGGACACTGAAGCTTTCTTT.

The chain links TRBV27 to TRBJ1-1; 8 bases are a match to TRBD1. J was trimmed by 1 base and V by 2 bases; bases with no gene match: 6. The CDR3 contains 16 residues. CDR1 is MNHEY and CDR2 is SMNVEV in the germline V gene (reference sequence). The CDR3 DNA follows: TGTGCCAGCAGTTTAAACCCCGGACAGGGGAACACTGAAGCTTTCTTT. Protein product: CASSLNPGQGNTEAFF.

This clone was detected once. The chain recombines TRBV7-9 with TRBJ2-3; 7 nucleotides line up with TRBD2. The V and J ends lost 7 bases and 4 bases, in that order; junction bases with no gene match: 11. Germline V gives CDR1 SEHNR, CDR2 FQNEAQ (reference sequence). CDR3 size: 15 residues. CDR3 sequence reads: CASKTGGGSADTQYF. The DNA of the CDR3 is TGTGCCAGCAAGACGGGCGGCGGGAGTGCAGATACGCAGTATTTT. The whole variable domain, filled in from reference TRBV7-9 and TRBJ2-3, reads DTGVSQNPRHKITKRGQNVTFRCDPISEHNRLYWYRQTLGQGPEFLTYFQNEAQLEKSRLLSDRFSAERPKGSFSTLEIQRTEQGDSAMYLCASKTGGGSADTQYFGPGTRLTVL.

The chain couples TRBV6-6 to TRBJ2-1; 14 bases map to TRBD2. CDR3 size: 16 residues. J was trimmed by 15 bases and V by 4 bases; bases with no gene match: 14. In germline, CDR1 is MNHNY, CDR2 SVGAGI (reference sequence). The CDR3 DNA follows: TGTGCCAGCAGTTTCGGACTAGCGGGAGGCAAAGGGTTTGCGTTCTTC. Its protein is CASSFGLAGGKGFAFF.

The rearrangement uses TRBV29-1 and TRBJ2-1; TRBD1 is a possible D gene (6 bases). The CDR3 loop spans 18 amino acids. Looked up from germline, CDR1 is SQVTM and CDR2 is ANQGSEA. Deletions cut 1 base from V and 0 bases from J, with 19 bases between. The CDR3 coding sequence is TGCAGCGTTGAAGTGGCATCGGGACATCTCAGCTCCTACAATGAGCAGTTCTTC. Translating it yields CSVEVASGHLSSYNEQFF.

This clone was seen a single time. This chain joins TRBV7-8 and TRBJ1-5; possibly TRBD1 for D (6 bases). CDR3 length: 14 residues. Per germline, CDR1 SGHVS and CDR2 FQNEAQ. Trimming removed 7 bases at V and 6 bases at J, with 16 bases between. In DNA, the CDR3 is TGTGCCAGCACCGCTTCCCAGGGGAGTCAGCCCCAGCATTTT. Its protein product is CASTASQGSQPQHF.

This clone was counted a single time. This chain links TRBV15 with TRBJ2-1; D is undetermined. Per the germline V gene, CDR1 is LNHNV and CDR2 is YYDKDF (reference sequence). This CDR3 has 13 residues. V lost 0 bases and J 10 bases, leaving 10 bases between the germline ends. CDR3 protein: CATSRDSENEQFF. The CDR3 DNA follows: TGTGCCACCAGCAGAGACTCTGAGAACGAGCAGTTCTTC.

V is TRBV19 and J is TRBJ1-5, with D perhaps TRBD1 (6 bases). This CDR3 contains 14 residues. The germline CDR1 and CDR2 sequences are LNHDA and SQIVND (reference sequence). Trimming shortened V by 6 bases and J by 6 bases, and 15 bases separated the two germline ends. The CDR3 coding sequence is TGTGCCAGTAGAAGTACAGGGCAAGTTCAGCCCCAGCATTTT. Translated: CASRSTGQVQPQHF.

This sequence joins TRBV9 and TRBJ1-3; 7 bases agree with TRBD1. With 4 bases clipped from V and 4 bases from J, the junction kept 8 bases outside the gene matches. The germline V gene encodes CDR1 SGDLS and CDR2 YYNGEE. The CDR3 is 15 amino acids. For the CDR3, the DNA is TGTGCCAGCAGCACCCTGACAGGGTTCGGAAACACCATATATTTT. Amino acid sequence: CASSTLTGFGNTIYF.

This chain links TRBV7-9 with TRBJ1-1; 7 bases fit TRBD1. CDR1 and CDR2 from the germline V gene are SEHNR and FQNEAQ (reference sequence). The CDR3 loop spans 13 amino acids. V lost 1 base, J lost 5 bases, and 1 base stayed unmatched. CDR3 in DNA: TGTGCCAGCAGCTTAGACAGGGGAACTGAAGCTTTCTTT. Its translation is CASSLDRGTEAFF.

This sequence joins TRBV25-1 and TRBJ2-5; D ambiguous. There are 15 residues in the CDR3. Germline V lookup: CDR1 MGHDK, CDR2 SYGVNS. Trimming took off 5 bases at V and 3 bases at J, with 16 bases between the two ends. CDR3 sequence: CASSRSDALEETQYF. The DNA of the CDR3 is TGTGCCAGCAGTCGGAGCGACGCCCTCGAAGAGACCCAGTACTTC.